One and the same sample provided the 18 T cell receptor beta chains below, sequenced in a study of PD-L1 blockade in urothelial cancer. The repertoire was sequenced with immunoSEQ multiplex PCR; TCRdb's copy has only in-frame clones and lacks some. The repertoire holds tens of thousands of clones, less than 90% seen once, with 24% in the top ten. The time point here: peripheral blood 6 weeks after treatment start. Sequencing used PBMCs, obtained around atezolizumab (anti-PD-L1) treatment. The receptors shown here come from a man in his sixties with urothelial cancer.

CDR3 loop: CASSLNPSMKQFF. DNA for the CDR3: TGTGCCAGCAGCTTAAACCCTAGCATGAAGCAGTTCTTC. The chain has TRBV7-2 and TRBJ2-1, with D possibly TRBD2 on 5 matching bases. This CDR3 comprises 13 residues. The V gene's germline CDR1 is SGHTA and CDR2 FQGNSA. V lost 2 bases and J lost 11, with 13 bases in between.

This chain uses TRBV7-2 with TRBJ1-5; a weak D match, TRBD1 (6 bases). The V gene lost 4 bases and the J gene lost 9 bases, with 13 bases spanning the gap. Germline CDR1 is SGHTA and CDR2 is FQGNSA. The length of the CDR3 is 13 residues. The CDR3 DNA reads as TGTGCCAGCAGCTCGACAGGTCCTGGGCCCCAGCATTTT. Amino acid sequence: CASSSTGPGPQHF.

The V and J genes are TRBV5-1 and TRBJ2-7, with 8 bases identical to TRBD2. Germline lookup yields CDR1 SGHRS and CDR2 YFSETQ. Germline trimming cut 4 bases from V and 3 bases from J; bases unmatched to any gene: 9. The CDR3 has 15 residues. The CDR3 reads CASSLGTSLRYEQYF. The CDR3 DNA reads as TGCGCCAGCAGCCTCGGGACTAGTCTTCGCTACGAGCAGTACTTC. Looking up the rest from reference TRBV5-1 and TRBJ2-7 gives the full variable domain: KAGVTQTPRYLIKTRGQQVTLSCSPISGHRSVSWYQQTPGQGLQFLFEYFSETQRNKGNFPGRFSGRQFSNSRSEMNVSTLELGDSALYLCASSLGTSLRYEQYFGPGTRLTVT.

This chain uses TRBV6-1 with TRBJ2-7; D ambiguous. Trimming removed 1 base at V and 2 bases at J, with 12 bases between. The CDR3 runs 15 residues. Germline V gives CDR1 MNHNS, CDR2 SASEGT. CDR3 sequence: CASSEGLTSTYEQYF. CDR3 nucleotide sequence: TGTGCCAGCAGTGAAGGACTTACTTCTACCTACGAGCAGTACTTC.

The chain employs TRBV19 and TRBJ2-1, with D perhaps matching TRBD1 (5 bases). CDR1 and CDR2 from the germline V gene are LNHDA and SQIVND (reference sequence). The CDR3 is 15 amino acids. V gave up 0 bases and J gave up 3 bases, with 9 bases separating them. The CDR3 reads CASSIEKGFYNEQFF. DNA of the CDR3: TGTGCCAGTAGTATAGAGAAGGGGTTCTACAATGAGCAGTTCTTC.

The chain carries TRBV5-8 and TRBJ1-4, with 7 bases that match TRBD1. The CDR3 covers 15 residues. With V trimmed by 5 bases and J by 3 bases, 7 bases remained unmatched. Germline V gives CDR1 SGHTS, CDR2 YDEGEE. The CDR3 DNA follows: TGTGCCAGCAGACCAAGGACAGGCGCTAATGAAAAACTGTTTTTT. It is translated as CASRPRTGANEKLFF.

This sequence joins TRBV12-5 and TRBJ2-5, with D unclear. The CDR3 totals 14 residues. Trimming left V 0 bases short and J 5 bases short, with 10 bases between. Germline V gene sequence: CDR1 LGHNT, CDR2 FRNRAP. The CDR3 nucleotides read TGTGCTAGTGGTTTGGTACGAGGCGGCGAGACCCAGTACTTC. Its protein is CASGLVRGGETQYF.

The rearrangement joins TRBV2 to TRBJ2-5; 13 bases fit TRBD2. Losses at the gene ends were 3 bases for V and 0 bases for J; bases not matched to a gene: 4. The germline gives CDR1 SNHLY, CDR2 FYNNEI. The CDR3 consists of 17 residues. The DNA for the CDR3 is TGTGCCAGCAGTGAGACTAGCGGGAGGAAGGACCAAGAGACCCAGTACTTC. Amino acids: CASSETSGRKDQETQYF.

This chain links TRBV6-4 with TRBJ2-1; 8 bases agree with TRBD2. CDR1 is MRHNA, CDR2 SNTAGT, per germline. V shed 0 bases and J 6 bases; nucleotides not matched to a gene: 7. The CDR3 is 16 amino acids. In nucleotides, the CDR3 is TGTGCCAGCAGTGACTCGGAACTAGCGGACATCAATGAGCAGTTCTTC. This sequence encodes CASSDSELADINEQFF.

CDR3: CASRTGLQETQYF. In DNA, the CDR3 is TGCGCCAGCAGAACAGGTCTACAAGAGACCCAGTACTTC. The chain carries TRBV5-1 and TRBJ2-5; D possibly corresponds to TRBD1 (5 bases). The germline CDR1 and CDR2 sequences are SGHRS and YFSETQ. The CDR3 has 13 amino acids. The germline V and J ends were trimmed by 5 bases and 2 bases, with 10 bases remaining between them.

The V call is TRBV7-2, the J call TRBJ1-1; TRBD1 matches 8 bases. The CDR3 contains 15 residues. Trimming cost V 1 base and J 5 bases; bases outside gene matches: 6. CDR1 is SGHTA, CDR2 FQGNSA, per germline. The CDR3 loop reads CASSLDPGGGTEAFF. The DNA of the CDR3 is TGTGCCAGCAGCTTAGATCCAGGGGGCGGTACTGAAGCTTTCTTT.

The genes are TRBV10-3 and TRBJ1-6, with D possibly being TRBD1 (5 bases). This CDR3 contains 15 residues. The germline gives CDR1 ENHRY, CDR2 SYGVKD. Trimming shortened V by 0 bases and J by 3 bases, and 6 bases separated the two germline ends. The CDR3 loop reads CAISESTDYNSPLHF. CDR3 DNA: TGTGCCATCAGTGAGTCGACAGACTATAATTCACCCCTCCACTTT.

This chain connects TRBV5-1 to TRBJ2-1; no firm D call. The germline V gene encodes CDR1 SGHRS and CDR2 YFSETQ. This CDR3 is built from 12 residues. V was clipped by 1 base and J by 6 bases, with 5 bases between them. The CDR3 loop is CASSLPGNEQFF. The CDR3 DNA reads as TGCGCCAGCAGCTTGCCCGGCAATGAGCAGTTCTTC.

The rearrangement joins TRBV30 to TRBJ2-3, with 14 bases lining up with TRBD2. The length of the CDR3 is 14 residues. Trimming cost V 6 bases and J 4 bases; bases outside gene matches: 3. From germline, CDR1 is GTSNPN and CDR2 SVGIG (reference sequence). The CDR3 region is CACRGLAGADTQYF. As DNA, the CDR3 is TGTGCCTGCAGGGGACTAGCGGGGGCAGATACGCAGTATTTT.

Here the CDR3 DNA reads TGTGCCAGCAGCCAAGATCCAGCGGGAGTCGGTGAGCAGTTCTTC. Its protein product is CASSQDPAGVGEQFF. The chain couples TRBV14 to TRBJ2-1, with TRBD2 matching 8 bases. The germline CDR1 and CDR2 sequences are SGHDN and FVKESK. The CDR3 totals 15 residues. V dropped 0 bases and J dropped 9; count of bases not matched to a gene: 7. Complete variable domain (other parts from reference TRBV14 and TRBJ2-1): EAGVTQFPSHSVIEKGQTVTLRCDPISGHDNLYWYRRVMGKEIKFLLHFVKESKQDESGMPNNRFLAERTGGTYSTLKVQPAELEDSGVYFCASSQDPAGVGEQFFGPGTRLTVL.

The V gene is TRBV6-1, the J gene TRBJ1-6; 8 bases match TRBD1. Germline assignment: CDR1 MNHNS and CDR2 SASEGT. This CDR3 comprises 16 residues. The trim removed 4 bases at V and 0 bases at J, leaving 2 bases unmatched. The CDR3 is CASSGTGSSYNSPLHF. In DNA, the CDR3 is TGTGCCAGCAGTGGGACAGGGAGCTCCTATAATTCACCCCTCCACTTT.

The CDR3 region is CASSEDRTYEQYF. DNA for the CDR3: TGCGCCAGCAGTGAAGACAGAACCTACGAGCAGTACTTC. This chain joins TRBV10-1 and TRBJ2-7; tentatively, D is TRBD1 (5 bases). The germline gives CDR1 WNHNN, CDR2 SYGVQD (reference sequence). The ends were cut back, 3 bases at V and 2 bases at J, with 8 bases in the middle. The CDR3 runs to 13 residues.

J is TRBJ1-1 and V is TRBV11-2; a possible D gene is TRBD1 (5 bases). Trimming stripped 1 base from V and 2 bases from J, with 17 bases between. CDR1 SGHAT and CDR2 FQNNGV come from the germline V gene. The CDR3 spans 17 residues. In DNA, the CDR3 is TGTGCCAGCAGCTTAGGTTTATTAGGGGTCGTCAACACTGAAGCTTTCTTT. Amino acids: CASSLGLLGVVNTEAFF. Full variable domain (rest looked up from reference TRBV11-2 and TRBJ1-1): EAGVAQSPRYKIIEKRQSVAFWCNPISGHATLYWYQQILGQGPKLLIQFQNNGVVDDSQLPKDRFSAERLKGVDSTLKIQPAKLEDSAVYLCASSLGLLGVVNTEAFFGQGTRLTVV.